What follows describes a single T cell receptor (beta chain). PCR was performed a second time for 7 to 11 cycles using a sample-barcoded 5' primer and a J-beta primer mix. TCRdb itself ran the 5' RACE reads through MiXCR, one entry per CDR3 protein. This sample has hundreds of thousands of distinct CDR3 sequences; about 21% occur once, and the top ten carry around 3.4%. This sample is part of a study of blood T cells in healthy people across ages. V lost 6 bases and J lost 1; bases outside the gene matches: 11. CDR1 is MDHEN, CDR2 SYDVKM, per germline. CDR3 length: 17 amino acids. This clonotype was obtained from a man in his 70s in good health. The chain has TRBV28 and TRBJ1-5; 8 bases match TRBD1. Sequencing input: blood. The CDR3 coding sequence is TGTGCCAGCAGGCGGGACAGGAGCGTTGGGAGCAATCAGCCCCAGCATTTT. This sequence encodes CASRRDRSVGSNQPQHF. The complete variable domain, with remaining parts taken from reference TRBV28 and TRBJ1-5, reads DVKVTQSSRYLVKRTGEKVFLECVQDMDHENMFWYRQDPGLGLRLIYFSYDVKMKEKGDIPEGYSVSREKKERFSLILESASTNQTSMYLCASRRDRSVGSNQPQHFGDGTRLSIL.